This T cell receptor beta chain was identified in a study of spatial heterogeneity in lung cancer. This clonotype was counted a few times. In a library made to pick up alpha chains, this beta chain is a stray read with a size that means little. Time point here: sample taken at primary tumor resection. From tumor, nontumor lung or frozen PBMC, whole RNA was taken unsorted for sequencing. TCRdb re-called the 5' RACE reads through MiXCR, storing one row per CDR3 protein. Among roughly 8,000 distinct CDR3 sequences, over 6.5% were seen once, and the ten largest hold 45% to 55%. Germline V gene sequence: CDR1 LGHDT, CDR2 YNNKEL (reference sequence). This CDR3 has 16 residues. V lost 4 bases, J lost 4 bases, and 7 bases stayed unmatched.

This specimen consisted of PBMCs, obtained at surgery. The chain links TRBV3-1 to TRBJ2-7; 13 bases are a match to TRBD2. This sequence originates from a male donor with early-stage non-small cell lung cancer. This chain's CDR3 is CASSLTGTSGKYEQYF. Written as DNA, the CDR3 is TGTGCCAGCAGCCTTACCGGGACTAGCGGGAAATACGAGCAGTACTTC.